This T cell receptor (beta chain) was obtained from a study of identical twins. Germline V gene sequence: CDR1 MDHEN, CDR2 SYDVKM. The CDR3 totals 16 residues. This clonotype has a single count. Its antigen is unidentified. One junction end does not reproduce the germline sequence, and a read error may be involved. A single record per CDR3 protein comes from TCRdb applying MiXCR to the 5' RACE reads. This table has about 240,000 distinct CDR3 sequences, roughly an eighth appearing once. Broader study findings: Conclusions were drawn cross-sectionally by statistical analysis, without following the same donors. The more abundant beta clonotypes in cord blood had fewer insertions, and memory repertoires did not show this.

These same data were also listed under a study on yellow fever vaccine responses in identical twins. That paper states: In identical twins, vaccine T cell responses appeared partly shared and partly individual.

This TCR was sampled from a woman aged 18-29 years in good health. The specimen sequenced was memory (CD45RO+) T cells sorted from blood. This chain joins TRBV28 and TRBJ1-1; TRBD1 matches at 7 bases. CDR3 protein: CTSSLRRGTLNTEAFF. The DNA for the CDR3 is TGTACCAGCAGTTTACGCAGGGGGACCTTGAACACTGAAGCTTTCTTT.